The 21 T cell receptor beta chains listed next were all sequenced from one sample in a study of blood T cells in healthy people across ages (dated by TCRdb to 2015 to 2017). Receptors were amplified or captured by 5' RACE. Sequencer: Illumina HiSeq 2500. A second PCR of roughly 7 to 11 cycles was run with a J-beta primer mix and a sample-barcoded 5' primer. Using fastp trimming at Q25 and MiXCR clonotype assembly, TCRdb reanalyzed the public sequencing data and kept in-frame beta chains. Each entry is one CDR3 protein sequence, shown with its most common DNA and genes. This sample gives 550,000 to 700,000 distinct CDR3 sequences in total; 25% to 30% of them show up just once. The ten most abundant clones make up about 18% of the sample. Material for sequencing was blood. These receptors were collected from a woman between 65 and 79 years old in good health.

This clonotype occurred a few times. At one end the junction does not follow the germline gene, possibly because of a read error. The chain uses TRBV6-5 and TRBJ1-4, with TRBD1 as a possible D gene (6 bases). Germline V gives CDR1 MNHEY, CDR2 SVGAGI. The CDR3 totals 15 residues. In nucleotides, the CDR3 is TGTGCCAGCAGGTTCACAGGGTACAAGGGTGAAAAACGGTTTTTT. It is translated as CASRFTGYKGEKRFF.

This chain uses TRBV2 with TRBJ1-4; possibly TRBD1 for D (6 bases). Between the trimmed V and J ends, which lost 2 bases and 15 bases, there was a span of 10 bases. Per germline, CDR1 SNHLY and CDR2 FYNNEI. The CDR3 length is 11 residues. CDR3 loop: CASSEIDRMFF. In DNA, the CDR3 is TGTGCCAGCAGTGAAATCGACAGGATGTTTTTT.

The chain links TRBV5-1 to TRBJ1-1; D is unresolved. This CDR3 has 13 amino acids. Germline CDR1 SGHRS, CDR2 YFSETQ. V was trimmed by 3 bases and J by 3 bases, leaving 9 bases between them. In DNA form, the CDR3 reads TGCGCCAGCAGCTCCCAGACGGACACTGAAGCTTTCTTT. It codes for CASSSQTDTEAFF.

CDR3 loop: CASSLGGQGANYGYTF. CDR3 DNA sequence: TGTGCCAGCAGCTTGGGCGGACAGGGGGCCAACTATGGCTACACCTTC. The rearrangement joins TRBV5-5 to TRBJ1-2, with 11 bases aligning to TRBD1. From germline, CDR1 is SGHKS and CDR2 YYEKEE (reference sequence). The junction had 3 bases not matched to a gene; V was cut back by 0 bases and J by 2 bases. The CDR3 covers 16 residues.

V is TRBV6-5 and J is TRBJ1-2; 7 bases line up with TRBD1. CDR1 MNHEY and CDR2 SVGAGI come from the germline V gene. The V segment lost 0 bases and the J segment 7 bases; nucleotides outside the gene matches: 14. The CDR3 spans 17 residues. As DNA, the CDR3 is TGTGCCAGCAGTTACTCGTGGGGGACAGCGGATTCGGGTGGCTACACCTTC. Protein: CASSYSWGTADSGGYTF.

The table lists this clonotype with a few counts. V is TRBV7-2 and J is TRBJ1-5; no definite D call. Germline V lookup: CDR1 SGHTA, CDR2 FQGNSA. Trimming removed 1 base from V and 3 bases from J, with 7 bases in between. The CDR3 has 14 amino acids. In DNA form, the CDR3 reads TGTGCCAGCAGCTTAGGGCTTTACAATCAGCCCCAGCATTTT. This encodes CASSLGLYNQPQHF.

This clonotype was observed many times. The chain recombines TRBV25-1 with TRBJ2-7; no definite D call. Germline V gives CDR1 MGHDK, CDR2 SYGVNS. V lost 3 bases, J lost 2 bases, and 5 bases lay in between. The CDR3 runs to 12 residues. DNA of the CDR3: TGTGCCAGCAGTGACAGAACCTACGAGCAGTACTTC. Translation: CASSDRTYEQYF.

The chain recombines TRBV12-3 or TRBV12-4 with TRBJ1-3; 7 nucleotides agree with TRBD1. Trimming removed 6 bases from V and 9 bases from J; junction bases left unmatched: 8. This CDR3 comprises 13 residues. The CDR3 DNA reads TGTGCCAGCAGCACCAACAGGGGTACCACCATATATTTT. This sequence encodes CASSTNRGTTIYF.

This clonotype was detected a few times. The chain is built from TRBV5-1 and TRBJ2-7; the D gene is possibly TRBD2 (6 bases). Germline lookup yields CDR1 SGHRS and CDR2 YFSETQ. Trimming took 4 bases from V and 7 from J, leaving 12 bases between them. The CDR3 is 12 amino acids. CDR3 in amino acids: CASSRLEGEQYF. DNA for the CDR3: TGCGCCAGCAGCCGCTTGGAGGGGGAGCAGTACTTC.

The table lists this clonotype with a count of one. Its ends do not fully match the called genes, so a read error is possible. The J gene is TRBJ2-3, the V gene TRBV12-3 or TRBV12-4; no reliable D call. CDR3 length: 13 residues. The CDR3: CASSRRSTDTQYF. DNA for the CDR3: TGTGCCAGCAGTCGACGGAGCACAGATACGCAATATTTT.

The V and J genes are TRBV6-2 or TRBV6-3 and TRBJ2-5; D could derive from TRBD1 or TRBD2 (5 bases each). Germline values: CDR1 MNHEY, CDR2 SVGEGT. V was trimmed by 7 bases and J by 0 bases, leaving 12 bases between them. The CDR3 length is 14 residues. Written as DNA, the CDR3 is TGTGCCAGCAAGATACTGGGGGACCAAGAGACCCAGTACTTC. Its translation is CASKILGDQETQYF.

This clonotype was seen only a few times. V gene TRBV20-1 combines with J gene TRBJ1-2; D not resolved. The CDR3 has 14 amino acids. CDR1 is DFQATT and CDR2 is SNEGSKA in the germline V gene (reference sequence). The V gene lost 2 bases and the J gene lost 6 bases, with 16 bases spanning the gap. The chain's CDR3 is CSARRGQMMHGYTF. The CDR3 DNA is TGCAGTGCTAGACGTGGGCAGATGATGCATGGCTACACCTTC.

The chain combines TRBV5-1 with TRBJ2-7; a possible D gene is TRBD1 (5 bases). The V gene lost 4 bases and the J gene lost 0 bases, with 17 bases spanning the gap. Germline V lookup: CDR1 SGHRS, CDR2 YFSETQ. The CDR3 contains 16 residues. CDR3 region: CASSPRQLPSSYEQYF. As DNA, the CDR3 is TGCGCCAGCAGCCCAAGACAGCTCCCGAGCTCCTACGAGCAGTACTTC.

The V call is TRBV12-3 or TRBV12-4, the J call TRBJ2-5; D may be TRBD2 (5 bases). CDR3 length: 13 residues. Trimming pared 7 bases from V and 5 bases from J, leaving 14 bases between. DNA of the CDR3: TGTGCCAGCAATCACCCTAGAGGGGAGACCCAGTACTTC. Encoded protein: CASNHPRGETQYF.

This chain uses TRBV24-1 with TRBJ2-1; D remains unclear. Germline V gene data show CDR1 as KGHDR and CDR2 as SFDVKD. The CDR3 runs 12 residues. Deletions cut 7 bases from V and 9 bases from J, with 12 bases between. For the CDR3, the DNA is TGTGCCACCAGCCGGGCCTCGGGTGAGCAGTTCTTC. Its protein is CATSRASGEQFF.

This clonotype was counted between two and nine times. J is TRBJ2-5 and V is TRBV19, with TRBD1 matching over 7 bases. The CDR3 has 15 residues. Germline CDR1 reads LNHDA; CDR2 reads SQIVND (reference sequence). V shed 3 bases, J shed 2 bases, and the junction held 6 bases outside the gene matches. For the CDR3, the DNA is TGTGCCAGTAGTATGTCTGGACAGGCACAAGAGACCCAGTACTTC. It encodes CASSMSGQAQETQYF.

V gene TRBV5-6 combines with J gene TRBJ2-1, with 12 bases lining up with TRBD2. Germline trimming cut 4 bases from V and 4 bases from J; bases unmatched to any gene: 9. Germline V gene lookup returns CDR1 SGHDT and CDR2 YYEEEE. This CDR3 has 17 amino acids. In DNA, the CDR3 is TGTGCCAGCAGCCCGTGGGTGACTAGCGGGAGATACAATGAGCAGTTCTTC. Its translation: CASSPWVTSGRYNEQFF.

The chain has TRBV5-1 and TRBJ2-2; 7 nucleotides line up with TRBD1. Per the germline V gene, CDR1 is SGHRS and CDR2 is YFSETQ. V trimming: 5 bases; J trimming: 3 bases; junction bases outside the gene matches: 7. CDR3 length: 15 residues. CDR3 sequence (DNA): TGCGCCAGCAGAGTGACGGGACAGCACACCGGGGAGCTGTTTTTT. Translating gives CASRVTGQHTGELFF.

The CDR3 DNA follows: TGCGCCAGCAGCCAAGAAGGAGGGTTCGGTAAACTGTTTTTT. The encoded protein is CASSQEGGFGKLFF. The genes are TRBV4-3 and TRBJ1-4; D not certain. Trimming shortened V by 0 bases and J by 11 bases, and 13 bases separated the two germline ends. Per germline, CDR1 LGHNA and CDR2 YSLEER. The CDR3 sequence is 14 residues long.

Only a few counts were recorded for this clonotype. The chain is built from TRBV7-9 and TRBJ2-1; D gene unclear. With 5 bases removed from V and 7 bases from J, the gap between germline ends came to 15 bases. The CDR3 consists of 14 residues. Germline V gene sequence: CDR1 SEHNR, CDR2 FQNEAQ (reference sequence). CDR3 sequence: CASSLSTVLNEQFF. In DNA, the CDR3 is TGTGCCAGCAGCCTCTCTACAGTTCTTAATGAGCAGTTCTTC.

This chain links TRBV20-1 with TRBJ2-5, with no clear D. The assigned J gene may be wrong: the sequence end matches TRBJ2-1 better. Per the germline V gene, CDR1 is DFQATT and CDR2 is SNEGSKA (reference sequence). The length of the CDR3 is 13 residues. The CDR3 spells CSASQGLNNEQFF. In DNA form, the CDR3 reads TGCAGTGCTTCCCAAGGGCTCAACAATGAGCAGTTCTTC.